This T cell receptor beta chain was identified during a study of response to subunit inactivated influenza vaccine. Overall study findings and caveats: The authors suggested that every seasonal influenza vaccination recruits few new T cells.

Each CDR3 protein is one row after TCRdb ran MiXCR on the RT-PCR reads. This sample has hundreds of thousands of distinct CDR3 sequences; about 25% occur once, and the top ten carry around 1.8%. In the case of this clonotype: The target antigen is unknown.

CDR1 is SGHTA and CDR2 is FQGTGA in the germline V gene. J was trimmed by 4 bases and V by 5 bases; bases with no gene match: 10. The CDR3 runs 16 residues. This material consisted of CD4+ T cells sorted from PBMCs, taken about 5 days after vaccination. The J gene is TRBJ2-3, the V gene TRBV7-3; TRBD1 matches at 9 bases. This TCR derives from a man over 45 who received an inactivated influenza vaccine. The CDR3 DNA follows: TGTGCCAGCAGCGCTAATCCGGGACAGGGATCAGATACGCAGTATTTT. It yields the protein CASSANPGQGSDTQYF. Drawing the rest from reference TRBV7-3 and TRBJ2-3, the complete variable domain is GAGVSQTPSNKVTEKGKYVELRCDPISGHTALYWYRQSLGQGPEFLIYFQGTGAADDSGLPNDRFFAVRPEGSVSTLKIQRTERGDSAVYLCASSANPGQGSDTQYFGPGTRLTVL.